This T cell receptor beta chain was sequenced during a study of cytomegalovirus exposure and HLA in healthy donors. The CDR3 has 14 residues. Germline trimming cut 4 bases from V and 3 bases from J; bases unmatched to any gene: 0. Germline CDR1 and CDR2: MRHNA and SNTAGT. This clone was seen just once. Primers: 60 Vbeta forward and 13 Jbeta reverse. As originally analysed: A follow-up analysis tallied around 80 million unique TCR beta chains, approximately 11 million shared. Sequenced by immunoSEQ multiplex PCR; TCRdb stores in-frame clones only, minus some. That table furnishes V, J and clone size, whereas the DNA furnished D and trimming. The sample holds tens of thousands of clones; more than 70% are singletons and the top ten take roughly 23%.

The chain joins TRBV6-4 to TRBJ2-2; 9 positions match TRBD1. The clonotype was recovered from a woman aged 35 to 49 in good health and CMV-seropositive. Material for sequencing was PBMCs. The CDR3 DNA sequence: TGTGCCAGCAGTGGACAGGGGGACACCGGGGAGCTGTTTTTT. Protein sequence: CASSGQGDTGELFF.